This is a list of T cell receptor beta chains from one sample in a study of blood T cell repertoires in COVID-19. Clones were read by immunoSEQ multiplex PCR, and TCRdb kept only the in-frame ones, dropping some. The data contain about 120,000 clones, about 79% of them singletons. Source material: peripheral blood. The source is a woman in her seventies with acute or convalescent COVID-19. Each CDR3 is given with its conserved first and last residue. D genes are given only for firm matches. For some rows the clone size is stated as once, few or many, or as a class when expanded; others skip it.

.,TRBJ1-2,TRBV9,.,CASSVAVGGGYTF,TGTGCCAGCAGCGTAGCTGTGGGGGGTGGCTACACCTTC
.,TRBJ1-4,TRBV5-4,.,CASSSFTGGKAEKLFF,TGTGCCAGCAGCTCCTTTACGGGAGGGAAGGCTGAAAAACTGTTTTTT
few,TRBJ1-2,TRBV5-1,.,CASSAGHLNYGYTF,TGCGCCAGCAGCGCTGGACATCTTAACTATGGCTACACCTTC
.,TRBJ1-1,TRBV18,TRBD1,CASSPAGTVLNTEAFF,TGTGCCAGCTCACCCGCCGGGACAGTATTGAACACTGAAGCTTTCTTT
.,TRBJ1-5,TRBV19,TRBD1,CASSIGQGYQPQHF,TGTGCCAGTAGTATTGGACAGGGCTATCAGCCCCAGCATTTT
.,TRBJ1-1,TRBV5-1,.,CASSRSATKTGQNTEAFF,TGCGCCAGCAGCCGAAGCGCGACTAAGACAGGACAGAACACTGAAGCTTTCTTT
.,TRBJ1-2,TRBV6-1,TRBD1,CASSGDRVWANYGYTF,TGTGCCAGCAGTGGGGACAGGGTTTGGGCTAACTATGGCTACACCTTC
.,TRBJ2-1,TRBV11-3,TRBD2,CASSALAGGFNEQFF,TGTGCCAGCAGCGCTCTAGCGGGGGGGTTCAATGAGCAGTTCTTC
.,TRBJ2-2,TRBV10-3,.,CAISESAAPNTGELFF,TGTGCCATCAGTGAGTCCGCGGCTCCGAACACCGGGGAGCTGTTTTTT
.,TRBJ1-6,TRBV12-3/TRBV12-4,.,CASSMGTLRALHF,TGTGCCAGCAGCATGGGGACTCTCCGGGCCCTCCACTTT
.,TRBJ1-1,TRBV11-3,.,CASTSLAGSDTEAFF,TGTGCCAGCACCTCCTTAGCGGGGTCGGACACTGAAGCTTTCTTT
.,TRBJ1-5,TRBV27,TRBD1,CASRPTGSYSNQPQHF,TGTGCCAGCAGGCCGACAGGGAGTTATAGCAATCAGCCCCAGCATTTT
.,TRBJ1-6,TRBV12-3/TRBV12-4,.,CASSLISSPLHF,TGTGCCAGCAGTTTAATTAGTTCACCCCTCCACTTT
.,TRBJ2-1,TRBV3-1/TRBV3-2,TRBD2,CASSSSGGSSYNEQFF,TGTGCCAGCAGCTCCAGCGGGGGGAGCTCCTACAATGAGCAGTTCTTC
.,TRBJ1-1,TRBV14,TRBD1,CASSQDRSGGAFF,TGTGCCAGCAGCCAAGATCGGTCAGGGGGGGCTTTCTTT
.,TRBJ1-2,TRBV11-2,TRBD1,CASSLDAGGTYGYTF,TGTGCCAGCAGCTTAGATGCAGGGGGCACCTATGGCTACACCTTC
.,TRBJ1-2,TRBV5-1,.,CASSLPGDQNYGYTF,TGCGCCAGCAGCTTGCCAGGGGATCAGAACTATGGCTACACCTTC
.,TRBJ2-1,TRBV6-2/TRBV6-3,TRBD2,CASSYPGLAGASSYNEQFF,TGTGCCAGCAGTTACCCGGGACTAGCGGGGGCCAGCTCCTACAATGAGCAGTTCTTC
.,TRBJ2-5,TRBV7-9,TRBD1,CASSRGQGETQYF,TGTGCCAGCAGCCGGGGACAGGGAGAGACCCAGTACTTC
.,TRBJ2-1,TRBV5-4,.,CASSQNRGSSYNEQFF,TGTGCCAGCAGCCAAAATCGGGGTAGCTCCTACAATGAGCAGTTCTTC
.,TRBJ1-1,TRBV18,.,CASSPGTGPMNTEAFF,TGTGCCAGCTCACCTGGCACAGGGCCAATGAACACTGAAGCTTTCTTT
.,TRBJ2-1,TRBV18,TRBD2,CASSPGAGAQNEQFF,TGTGCCAGCTCACCAGGAGCGGGGGCTCAAAATGAGCAGTTCTTC
.,TRBJ2-3,TRBV19,TRBD1,CASSILGRPRGDTQYF,TGTGCCAGTAGTATCCTCGGAAGGCCCAGGGGGGATACGCAGTATTTT
.,TRBJ2-5,TRBV5-6,TRBD2,CASSLSGGGFIQYF,TGTGCCAGCAGCTTAAGCGGGGGGGGATTTATCCAGTACTTC
.,TRBJ2-1,TRBV7-9,.,CASSPQAGAYNEQFF,TGTGCCAGCAGCCCTCAGGCAGGGGCCTACAATGAGCAGTTCTTC
.,TRBJ1-2,TRBV4-3,.,CASSPLPAGDYGYTF,TGCGCCAGCAGCCCTCTCCCGGCAGGGGACTATGGCTACACCTTC
.,TRBJ1-2,TRBV6-1,.,CASSEGYRAVYGVYGYTF,TGTGCCAGCAGTGAAGGATACAGGGCGGTTTATGGGGTCTATGGCTACACCTTC
.,TRBJ1-2,TRBV5-5,.,CASSLAAGAYTF,TGTGCCAGCAGCTTGGCCGCAGGGGCCTACACCTTC
once,TRBJ1-4,TRBV9,TRBD1,CASSVGGTGVEKLFF,TGTGCCAGCAGCGTAGGAGGGACAGGGGTTGAAAAACTGTTTTTT
few,TRBJ1-1,TRBV19,.,CASSRVGTEAFF,TGTGCCAGTTCTCGGGTCGGCACTGAAGCTTTCTTT
few,TRBJ2-3,TRBV24-1,.,CATSTGGTQYF,TGTGCCACCAGCACTGGAGGTACGCAGTATTTT
.,TRBJ2-7,TRBV6-6,.,CASEGVAYEQYF,TGTGCCAGCGAGGGCGTCGCCTACGAGCAGTACTTC
.,TRBJ2-1,TRBV24-1,.,CATSGPDGRGHYNEQFF,TGTGCCACCAGTGGTCCCGATGGCAGAGGGCATTACAATGAGCAGTTCTTC
.,TRBJ2-1,TRBV19,TRBD2,CASSGTGGLNEQFF,TGTGCCAGTAGTGGGACGGGGGGGCTCAATGAGCAGTTCTTC
few,TRBJ1-1,TRBV3-1/TRBV3-2,.,CASTRGSLNTEAFF,TGTGCCAGCACCCGGGGTAGTTTGAACACTGAAGCTTTCTTT
.,TRBJ1-1,TRBV12-3/TRBV12-4,.,CASRKAAENEAFF,TGTGCCAGCAGAAAGGCGGCAGAGAATGAAGCTTTCTTT
.,TRBJ1-1,TRBV18,.,CASSQSRTGTEAFF,TGTGCCAGCTCCCAGAGCAGAACAGGGACTGAAGCTTTCTTT